The 4 T cell receptor beta chains listed next were all sequenced from one sample in a study of long-term antiretroviral therapy in people with HIV. Sequencing used immunoSEQ v3.0 at survey level. Data came from immunoSEQ multiplex PCR; TCRdb stores just in-frame clones and leaves some out. Among 20,000 to 30,000 clones listed, roughly 80% were seen once. This specimen consisted of unsorted PBMCs, obtained 4.4 years after starting antiretroviral therapy. The receptors come from a man aged 25 to 40 with HIV.

This clone was seen just once. The rearrangement links TRBV25-1 to TRBJ2-7, with 8 bases that match TRBD1. The J segment lost 3 bases and the V segment lost 3 bases, leaving 7 bases of the junction unmatched. The CDR3 has 15 amino acids. Per germline, CDR1 MGHDK and CDR2 SYGVNS. CDR3 in DNA: TGTGCCAGCAGTGACCACGGACAGGGTTACTACGAGCAGTACTTC. Protein product: CASSDHGQGYYEQYF.

V gene TRBV7-9 combines with J gene TRBJ1-1; no reliable D call. Looked up from germline, CDR1 is SEHNR and CDR2 is FQNEAQ (reference sequence). This CDR3 is built from 15 residues. The V end lost 2 bases, the J end lost 3 bases, and 13 bases lay between the germline ends. CDR3 loop: CASSLKGGGYTEAFF. DNA for the CDR3: TGTGCCAGCAGCTTAAAGGGAGGAGGGTACACTGAAGCTTTCTTT.

This chain uses TRBV15 with TRBJ1-6; tentatively, D is TRBD1 (6 bases). The germline V gene has CDR1 LNHNV and CDR2 YYDKDF (reference sequence). This CDR3 has 18 amino acids. Between the trimmed V and J ends, which lost 1 base and 8 bases, there was a span of 21 bases. CDR3 in DNA: TGTGCCACCAGCAGAGGCCATTTAGGGGGGGCTCAGCATTCACCCCTCCACTTT. This sequence encodes CATSRGHLGGAQHSPLHF.

This chain joins TRBV11-2 and TRBJ1-2; TRBD1 aligns across 9 bases. CDR3 length equals 15 residues. Germline-derived CDR1 and CDR2 are SGHAT and FQNNGV. After removal of 1 base from V and 4 bases from J, the junction contained 4 bases not matched to a gene. CDR3 DNA: TGTGCCAGCAGCTTAGGAACAGGGGGCTTCTATGGCTACACCTTC. It translates to CASSLGTGGFYGYTF.